Below, 12 T cell receptor beta chains from the same sample are listed, as sequenced in a study of shared T cell receptors in the human thymus. The table came from immunoSEQ multiplex PCR; TCRdb's copy has only in-frame clones and leaves some out. The table has hundreds of thousands of clones, 70% to 90% seen once. A further study also used this sample, focusing on human thymus T cells.

The sample was thymocytes. The receptors derive from a boy under two years old with a congenital heart defect.

The chain couples TRBV14 to TRBJ2-7; TRBD2 aligns across 7 bases. J was trimmed by 3 bases and V by 0 bases; bases with no gene match: 8. Germline-derived CDR1 and CDR2 are SGHDN and FVKESK. This CDR3 is 16 amino acids long. DNA of the CDR3: TGTGCCAGCAGCCAAGAACAAAGCGGGAATTTCTACGAGCAGTACTTC. Amino acid sequence: CASSQEQSGNFYEQYF.

Here the CDR3 DNA reads TGCGCCAGCAGCTTGTGGGGGCGATTTGACACAGATACGCAGTATTTT. Its translation: CASSLWGRFDTDTQYF. The chain uses TRBV5-1 and TRBJ2-3; D perhaps matches TRBD1 (6 bases). The CDR3 contains 16 residues. Germline CDR1 reads SGHRS; CDR2 reads YFSETQ. Trimming pared 1 base from V and 2 bases from J, leaving 14 bases between.

The J gene is TRBJ2-7, the V gene TRBV10-3; D uncertain. This CDR3 spans 12 amino acids. Trimming took 9 bases from V and 2 from J, leaving 11 bases between them. Germline V lookup: CDR1 ENHRY, CDR2 SYGVKD. In nucleotides, the CDR3 is TGTGCCATAAGAGGTAGAACCTACGAGCAGTACTTC. Translating it yields CAIRGRTYEQYF.

This sequence joins TRBV5-4 and TRBJ2-7; 9 nucleotides line up with TRBD1. The CDR3 spans 16 residues. Trimming cost V 1 base and J 5 bases; bases outside gene matches: 10. Germline V gives CDR1 SGHNT, CDR2 YYREEE (reference sequence). CDR3 in DNA: TGTGCCAGCAGCTTGAGGCCCCCCCGGGACAGGGACGAGCAGTACTTC. Residues: CASSLRPPRDRDEQYF.

J is TRBJ2-1 and V is TRBV5-1; 15 positions match TRBD2. The V gene end was trimmed by 4 bases and the J gene end by 2 bases; junction bases not matched to a gene: 4. The CDR3 is 17 amino acids. The V gene's germline CDR1 is SGHRS and CDR2 YFSETQ. The CDR3: CASSPGTSGRPYNEQFF. In nucleotides, the CDR3 is TGCGCCAGCAGCCCAGGGACTAGCGGGAGGCCCTACAATGAGCAGTTCTTC.

The genes are TRBV6-1 and TRBJ2-7; D perhaps matches TRBD1 (7 bases). The V gene lost 6 bases and the J gene lost 3 bases, with 15 bases spanning the gap. The CDR3 spans 14 residues. Looked up from germline, CDR1 is MNHNS and CDR2 is SASEGT. The CDR3 region has the DNA TGTGCCAGCAGGCGCGGGACAGCTAACTACGAGCAGTACTTC. Its protein is CASRRGTANYEQYF.

The rearrangement joins TRBV28 to TRBJ2-7; TRBD1 aligns across 8 bases. Trimming took 0 bases from V and 0 from J; bases not matched to a gene: 10. CDR3 length equals 18 residues. The germline V gene encodes CDR1 MDHEN and CDR2 SYDVKM. In nucleotides, the CDR3 is TGTGCCAGCAGTTTATGCCCCTGGACAGGGTTTAGCTCCTACGAGCAGTACTTC. This gives the protein CASSLCPWTGFSSYEQYF.

The chain uses TRBV12-5 and TRBJ2-4; 7 nucleotides line up with TRBD2. Per germline, CDR1 LGHNT and CDR2 FRNRAP. The CDR3 is 15 residues long. V lost 4 bases and J lost 3; bases outside the gene matches: 6. The chain's CDR3 is CASGSQPGGKNIQYF. Written as DNA, the CDR3 is TGTGCTAGTGGTTCCCAGCCGGGGGGCAAAAACATTCAGTACTTC.

The chain recombines TRBV27 with TRBJ1-3; a possible D gene is TRBD1 (5 bases). There are 16 residues in the CDR3. Germline lookup yields CDR1 MNHEY and CDR2 SMNVEV (reference sequence). The V gene lost 3 bases and the J gene lost 0 bases, with 12 bases spanning the gap. This chain's CDR3 is CASSLSKGLSGNTIYF. CDR3 DNA sequence: TGTGCCAGCAGTTTGTCTAAGGGACTCTCTGGAAACACCATATATTTT.

This chain uses TRBV5-1 with TRBJ2-2, with D perhaps matching TRBD2 (6 bases). V gave up 5 bases and J gave up 8 bases, with 22 bases separating them. The CDR3 is made up of 16 amino acids. Germline V gene sequence: CDR1 SGHRS, CDR2 YFSETQ. CDR3 bases: TGCGCCAGCAGGGGCGGGGACCCTAACTATGCTGGGGAGCTGTTTTTT. Translated: CASRGGDPNYAGELFF.

The CDR3 DNA sequence: TGTGCCAGCAGCCCATCTAGCGGGAGACTCTGGGAGCAGTACTTC. This gives the protein CASSPSSGRLWEQYF. This rearrangement joins TRBV7-9 to TRBJ2-7; 10 nucleotides match TRBD2. CDR3 length: 15 amino acids. Germline V gene lookup returns CDR1 SEHNR and CDR2 FQNEAQ (reference sequence). J lost 7 bases, V lost 5 bases, and 11 bases had no gene match.

The chain is built from TRBV15 and TRBJ2-7; a possible D gene is TRBD2 (6 bases). V lost 0 bases and J lost 6, with 15 bases in between. This CDR3 region has 15 residues. From germline, CDR1 is LNHNV and CDR2 YYDKDF (reference sequence). The DNA of the CDR3 is TGTGCCACCAGCAGAGAGAGGGACTTAGCTAGCGAGCAGTACTTC. This gives the protein CATSRERDLASEQYF.